The rows below give T cell receptor beta chains drawn from one sample of a study of T cells in Graves' hyperthyroidism and ophthalmopathy. TCRdb passed the multiplex PCR reads through MiXCR, listing each CDR3 protein once. The table has some 740,000 distinct CDR3 sequences, less than 15% seen once; the top ten hold 9.5% to 13%. Sequences were obtained from blood. The receptors stem from a woman aged 18-29 years with Graves' hyperthyroidism. Each CDR3 is given with its conserved first and last residue. A D gene is named only where the DNA matches it firmly. The size of a clone is reported for some rows only, either as once, few or many, or as a class for expanded clones.

-	TRBV19	-	TRBJ1-1	14	CASSITREFTEAFF	TGTGCCAGTAGTATAACCAGAGAGTTCACTGAAGCTTTCTTT
many	TRBV19	-	TRBJ2-2	13	CASSPFNTGELFF	TGTGCCAGTAGTCCGTTTAACACCGGGGAGCTGTTTTTT
many	TRBV6-1	-	TRBJ2-1	15	CASSTDRGSYNEQFF	TGTGCCAGCAGTACAGACCGCGGGTCCTACAATGAGCAGTTCTTC
many	TRBV27	TRBD1	TRBJ1-1	18	CASSRYTGVLGENTEAFF	TGTGCCAGCAGTCGCTACACAGGGGTCTTGGGGGAGAACACTGAAGCTTTCTTT
few	TRBV6-2/TRBV6-3	TRBD1	TRBJ2-7	18	CASSYSVGTGKGFYEQYF	TGTGCCAGCAGTTACTCGGTCGGGACAGGGAAGGGTTTCTACGAGCAGTACTTC
many	TRBV20-1	-	TRBJ2-3	12	CSARPNTDTQYF	TGCAGTGCTAGACCTAACACAGATACGCAGTATTTT
-	TRBV12-3/TRBV12-4	-	TRBJ2-7	13	CASQLGHTAEQYF	TGTGCCAGCCAATTGGGACATACGGCCGAGCAGTACTTC
-	TRBV28	TRBD2	TRBJ2-7	17	CASSSPFLAGASYEQYF	TGTGCCAGCAGTTCCCCCTTCTTAGCGGGAGCCTCCTACGAGCAGTACTTC
-	TRBV7-2	-	TRBJ1-6	15	CASSLGASLGSPLHF	TGTGCCAGCAGCTTAGGAGCCAGCTTAGGCTCACCCCTCCACTTT
-	TRBV10-3	TRBD1	TRBJ1-4	17	CAISDPGQGRRDEKLFF	TGTGCCATCAGTGATCCGGGACAGGGGAGGAGGGATGAAAAACTGTTTTTT
few	TRBV11-3	TRBD1	TRBJ1-5	16	CASRRQGVSSNQPQHF	TGTGCCAGCAGAAGGCAGGGGGTCTCGAGCAATCAGCCCCAGCATTTT
few	TRBV7-9	-	TRBJ1-2	11	CASSLQIGYTF	TGTGCCAGCAGCTTGCAGATAGGCTACACCTTC
-	TRBV7-9	-	TRBJ1-6	15	CASSPGPIGGSPLHF	TGTGCCAGCAGCCCCGGGCCAATTGGGGGTTCACCCCTCCACTTT
few	TRBV7-2	-	TRBJ2-5	17	CASSSTSGGPVWETQYF	TGTGCCAGCAGCTCCACCTCCGGGGGCCCCGTGTGGGAGACCCAGTACTTC
-	TRBV10-2	-	TRBJ1-5	14	CASSESDSNQPQHF	TGCGCCAGCAGTGAGTCGGATAGCAATCAGCCCCAGCATTTT
many	TRBV28	TRBD2	TRBJ2-3	15	CASRPEREFTDTQYF	TGTGCCAGCAGGCCGGAGCGGGAATTCACAGATACGCAGTATTTT
many	TRBV2	-	TRBJ1-4	13	CASSDRDWEKLFF	TGTGCCAGCAGTGACAGGGATTGGGAAAAACTGTTTTTT
-	TRBV29-1	-	TRBJ2-7	11	CSVSWLYEQYF	TGCAGCGTTTCCTGGTTGTACGAGCAGTACTTC
many	TRBV6-9	-	TRBJ2-7	15	CASRGGAFDFYEQYF	TGTGCCTCCAGGGGGGGGGCCTTCGACTTCTACGAGCAGTACTTC
-	TRBV14	TRBD2	TRBJ2-1	16	CASSQQWEGILEEQFF	TGTGCCAGCAGCCAACAATGGGAGGGTATCTTAGAAGAGCAGTTCTTC
many	TRBV30	-	TRBJ2-2	14	CAWEAGLDTGELFF	TGTGCCTGGGAGGCGGGGTTGGACACCGGGGAGCTGTTTTTT
-	TRBV30	-	TRBJ1-1	14	CAWSVLAGNTEAFF	TGTGCCTGGAGTGTACTAGCGGGGAACACTGAAGCTTTCTTT
-	TRBV19	-	TRBJ2-5	15	CASSIDLTEQETQYF	TGTGCCAGTAGTATAGATCTTACGGAACAAGAGACCCAGTACTTC
many	TRBV7-9	-	TRBJ2-5	14	CASSPQQLQETQYF	TGTGCCAGCAGCCCGCAGCAACTCCAAGAGACCCAGTACTTC
few	TRBV12-3/TRBV12-4	-	TRBJ1-4	12	CASSHNNEKLFF	TGTGCCAGCTCGCATAATAATGAAAAACTGTTTTTT
-	TRBV7-9	-	TRBJ1-2	18	CASSFQGGKYTGNYGYTF	TGTGCCAGCAGCTTCCAGGGAGGGAAATATACTGGCAACTATGGCTACACCTTC
-	TRBV29-1	TRBD2	TRBJ2-1	17	CSVEGLAGGGNYNEQFF	TGCAGCGTTGAAGGGCTAGCGGGGGGGGGCAACTACAATGAGCAGTTCTTC
-	TRBV5-4	-	TRBJ2-7	16	CASSSKKAGSAYEQYF	TGTGCCAGCAGCTCAAAGAAAGCGGGCTCAGCCTACGAGCAGTACTTC
many	TRBV7-9	TRBD2	TRBJ2-3	17	CASSRHVTSGRADTQYF	TGTGCCAGCAGCCGCCACGTCACTAGCGGGAGGGCAGATACGCAGTATTTT
many	TRBV7-8	-	TRBJ2-1	14	CASSLGASRNEQFF	TGTGCCAGCAGCTTAGGGGCTAGCAGGAATGAGCAGTTCTTC
few	TRBV4-3	-	TRBJ1-2	16	CASSQKGLGHFYGYTF	TGCGCCAGCAGCCAAAAAGGCCTCGGGCACTTTTATGGCTACACCTTC
many	TRBV12-3/TRBV12-4	-	TRBJ1-5	16	CASSLAIGGGNQPQHF	TGTGCCAGCAGTTTAGCGATCGGGGGGGGCAATCAGCCCCAGCATTTT
few	TRBV6-1	-	TRBJ1-2	18	CASSYSTSRTGLSYGYTF	TGTGCCAGCAGTTATTCAACCTCAAGGACGGGACTAAGCTATGGCTACACCTTC
-	TRBV11-2	TRBD1	TRBJ1-4	15	CASSFATGDREKLFF	TGTGCCAGCAGCTTCGCGACAGGGGATAGAGAAAAACTGTTTTTT
many	TRBV7-9	TRBD2	TRBJ2-1	18	CASSYPLLAGDPSDEQFF	TGTGCCAGCAGCTACCCTCTACTAGCGGGAGATCCTTCGGATGAGCAGTTCTTC
many	TRBV28	-	TRBJ1-1	21	CASRPTGRYFKKDRLENEAFF	TGTGCCAGCAGACCAACAGGGAGGTACTTTAAAAAGGATCGGTTGGAAAATGAAGCTTTCTTT
-	TRBV5-1	TRBD2	TRBJ2-1	20	CASSPEFASGRFPSSNEQFF	TGCGCCAGCAGCCCCGAGTTTGCTAGCGGGAGATTCCCATCTTCCAATGAGCAGTTCTTC
-	TRBV7-9	-	TRBJ1-1	11	CTSSETTEAFF	TGTACCAGCAGCGAGACCACTGAAGCTTTCTTT
few	TRBV3-1	TRBD2	TRBJ2-7	14	CASSPNPLADEQYF	TGTGCCAGCAGCCCAAATCCCCTAGCGGATGAGCAGTACTTC
many	TRBV6-2/TRBV6-3	-	TRBJ1-1	13	CASSYSHGLEAFF	TGTGCCAGCAGTTACTCACACGGACTGGAAGCTTTCTTT
many	TRBV2	TRBD2	TRBJ2-1	15	CASSYTSGSGNEQFF	TGTGCCAGCAGTTATACTAGCGGGAGCGGCAATGAGCAGTTCTTC
-	TRBV19	-	TRBJ1-1	12	CASSRGQPEAFF	TGTGCCAGTAGTAGAGGACAGCCTGAAGCTTTCTTT
many	TRBV6-2/TRBV6-3	-	TRBJ2-2	14	CASRHDLNTGELFF	TGTGCCAGCAGACATGACCTTAACACCGGGGAGCTGTTTTTT
few	TRBV10-3	TRBD2	TRBJ2-7	12	CAISELAGQQYF	TGTGCCATCAGTGAACTAGCGGGACAGCAGTACTTC
many	TRBV2	-	TRBJ2-4	13	CASSVGTENIQYF	TGTGCCAGCAGTGTGGGGACCGAAAACATTCAGTACTTC
many	TRBV20-1	TRBD2	TRBJ2-1	17	CSARKSTGTSGYNEQFF	TGCAGTGCAAGAAAATCCACCGGGACTAGCGGCTACAATGAGCAGTTCTTC
many	TRBV6-1	-	TRBJ2-7	14	CASFPGSGAYEQYF	TGTGCCAGCTTTCCGGGGTCCGGAGCCTACGAGCAGTACTTC
many	TRBV11-2	-	TRBJ2-5	13	CASTYGGLGTQYF	TGTGCCAGCACCTACGGTGGGCTCGGGACCCAGTACTTC
many	TRBV20-1	TRBD2	TRBJ2-5	17	CSARPGRLAERLETQYF	TGCAGTGCTAGACCTGGTCGACTAGCGGAGAGGTTAGAGACCCAGTACTTC
few	TRBV9	-	TRBJ2-2	13	CASSVEDFGELFF	TGTGCCAGCAGCGTAGAGGATTTCGGGGAGCTGTTTTTT
-	TRBV7-9	-	TRBJ2-5	16	CASSLGAIERRETQYF	TGTGCCAGCAGCTTAGGGGCGATCGAGCGACGGGAGACCCAGTACTTC
-	TRBV11-2	-	TRBJ2-5	14	CASSRLRVQETQYF	TGTGCCAGCAGCCGTCTGAGGGTACAAGAGACCCAGTACTTC
-	TRBV20-1	TRBD2	TRBJ2-2	15	CSARESGRDTGELFF	TGCAGTGCTAGAGAGAGCGGGAGAGACACCGGGGAGCTGTTTTTT